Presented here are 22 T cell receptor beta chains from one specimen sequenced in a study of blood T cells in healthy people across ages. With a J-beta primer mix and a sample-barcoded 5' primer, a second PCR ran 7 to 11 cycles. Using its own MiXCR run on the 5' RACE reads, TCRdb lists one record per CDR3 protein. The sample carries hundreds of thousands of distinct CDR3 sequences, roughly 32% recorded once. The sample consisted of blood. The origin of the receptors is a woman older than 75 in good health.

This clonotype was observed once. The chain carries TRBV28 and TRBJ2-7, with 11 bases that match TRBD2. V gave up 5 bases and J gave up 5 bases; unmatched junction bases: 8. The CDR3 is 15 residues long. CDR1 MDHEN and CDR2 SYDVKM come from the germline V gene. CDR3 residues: CASSVLAGGLHEQYF. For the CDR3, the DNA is TGTGCCAGCAGTGTCTTAGCGGGGGGGCTCCACGAGCAGTACTTC.

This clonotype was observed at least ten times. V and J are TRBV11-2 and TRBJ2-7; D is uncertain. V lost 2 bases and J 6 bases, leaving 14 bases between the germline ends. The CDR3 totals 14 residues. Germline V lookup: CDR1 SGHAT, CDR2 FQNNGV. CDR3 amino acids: CASSLSPGTGEQYF. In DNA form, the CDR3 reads TGTGCCAGCAGCTTATCCCCGGGCACCGGCGAGCAGTACTTC.

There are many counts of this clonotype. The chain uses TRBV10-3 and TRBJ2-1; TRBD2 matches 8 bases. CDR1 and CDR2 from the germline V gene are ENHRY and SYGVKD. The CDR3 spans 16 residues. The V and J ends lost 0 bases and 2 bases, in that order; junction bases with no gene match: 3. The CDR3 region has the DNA TGTGCCATCAGTGAGTCTAGAGCGGGGGCCTACAATGAGCAGTTCTTC. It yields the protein CAISESRAGAYNEQFF.

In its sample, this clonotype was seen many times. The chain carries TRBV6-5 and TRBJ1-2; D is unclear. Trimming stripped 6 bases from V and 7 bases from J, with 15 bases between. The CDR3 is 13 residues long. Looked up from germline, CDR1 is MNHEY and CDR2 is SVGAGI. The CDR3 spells CASRGPATFGYTF. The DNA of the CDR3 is TGTGCCAGCAGGGGCCCCGCAACTTTTGGCTACACCTTC.

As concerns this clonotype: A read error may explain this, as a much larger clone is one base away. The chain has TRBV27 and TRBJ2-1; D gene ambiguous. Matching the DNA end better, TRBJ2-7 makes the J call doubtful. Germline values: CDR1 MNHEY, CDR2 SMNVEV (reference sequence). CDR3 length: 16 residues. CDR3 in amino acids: CASTPRWVSSYNEQYF. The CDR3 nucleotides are TGTGCCAGCACCCCCCGGTGGGTTAGCTCCTACAATGAGCAGTACTTC.

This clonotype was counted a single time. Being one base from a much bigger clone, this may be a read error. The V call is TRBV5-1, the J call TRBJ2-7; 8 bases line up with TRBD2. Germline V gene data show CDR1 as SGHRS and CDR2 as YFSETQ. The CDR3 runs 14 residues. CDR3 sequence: CAGSLVGGDYEQYF. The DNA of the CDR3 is TGCGCCGGCAGCTTGGTCGGGGGGGACTACGAGCAGTACTTC.

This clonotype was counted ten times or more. CDR3 nucleotides: TGCAGTGCTAAGCACCCAGGGTTCGGCTATGGCTACACCTTC. Its protein is CSAKHPGFGYGYTF. The chain is built from TRBV20-1 and TRBJ1-2; D might be TRBD1 (5 bases). This CDR3 comprises 14 residues. Trimming took 4 bases from V and 4 from J, leaving 16 bases between them. Germline V lookup: CDR1 DFQATT, CDR2 SNEGSKA (reference sequence).

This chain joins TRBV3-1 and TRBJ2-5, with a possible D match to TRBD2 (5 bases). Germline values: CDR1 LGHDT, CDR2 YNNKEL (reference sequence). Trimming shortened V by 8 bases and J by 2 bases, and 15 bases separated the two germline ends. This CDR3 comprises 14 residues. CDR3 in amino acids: CASSGSGNQETQYF. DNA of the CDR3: TGTGCCAGCTCAGGATCCGGGAATCAAGAGACCCAGTACTTC.

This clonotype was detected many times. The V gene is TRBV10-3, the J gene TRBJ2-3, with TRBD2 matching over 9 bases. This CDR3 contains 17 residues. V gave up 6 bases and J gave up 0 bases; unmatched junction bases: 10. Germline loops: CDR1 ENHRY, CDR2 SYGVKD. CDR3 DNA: TGTGCCATCAGGGGCCAGCGGGGGGTTACTAGCACAGATACGCAGTATTTT. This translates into CAIRGQRGVTSTDTQYF.

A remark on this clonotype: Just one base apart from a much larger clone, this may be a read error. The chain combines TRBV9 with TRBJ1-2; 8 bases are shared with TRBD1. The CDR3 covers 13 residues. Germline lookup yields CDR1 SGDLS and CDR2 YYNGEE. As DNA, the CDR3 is TGTGCCAGCGGCGTCGACAGGGGCTCTGGCTACACCTTC. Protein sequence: CASGVDRGSGYTF. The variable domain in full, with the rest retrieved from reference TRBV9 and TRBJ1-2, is DSGVTQTPKHLITATGQRVTLRCSPRSGDLSVYWYQQSLDQGLQFLIQYYNGEERAKGNILERFSAQQFPDLHSELNLSSLELGDSALYFCASGVDRGSGYTFGSGTRLTVV.

CDR3 sequence: CASSWGLDRPDEKLFF. CDR3 nucleotides: TGTGCCAGCAGCTGGGGACTAGACAGACCAGATGAAAAACTGTTTTTT. The chain carries TRBV5-4 and TRBJ1-4; maybe TRBD1 (5 bases). Between the trimmed V and J ends, which lost 3 bases and 6 bases, there was a span of 18 bases. Looked up from germline, CDR1 is SGHNT and CDR2 is YYREEE (reference sequence). The length of the CDR3 is 16 residues. The full variable domain, rest sourced from reference TRBV5-4 and TRBJ1-4, is ETGVTQSPTHLIKTRGQQVTLRCSSQSGHNTVSWYQQALGQGPQFIFQYYREEENGRGNFPPRFSGLQFPNYSSELNVNALELDDSALYLCASSWGLDRPDEKLFFGSGTQLSVL.

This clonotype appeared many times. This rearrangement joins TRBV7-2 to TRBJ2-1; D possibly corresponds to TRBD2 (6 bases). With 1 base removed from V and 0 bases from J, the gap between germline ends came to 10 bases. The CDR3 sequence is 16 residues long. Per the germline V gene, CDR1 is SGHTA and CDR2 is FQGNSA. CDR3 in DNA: TGTGCCAGCAGCTTAGGCGGCGGGGCCTCCTACAATGAGCAGTTCTTC. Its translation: CASSLGGGASYNEQFF. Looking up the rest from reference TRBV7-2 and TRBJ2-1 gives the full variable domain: GAGVSQSPSNKVTEKGKDVELRCDPISGHTALYWYRQSLGQGLEFLIYFQGNSAPDKSGLPSDRFSAERTGGSVSTLTIQRTQQEDSAVYLCASSLGGGASYNEQFFGPGTRLTVL.

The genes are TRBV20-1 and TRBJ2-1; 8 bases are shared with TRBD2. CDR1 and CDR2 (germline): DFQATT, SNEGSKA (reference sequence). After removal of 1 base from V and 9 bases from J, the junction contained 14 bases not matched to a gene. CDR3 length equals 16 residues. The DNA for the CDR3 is TGCAGTGCTAGAGCCCTGGAGCGGGGGCCTCCGAGTGAGCAGTTCTTC. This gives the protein CSARALERGPPSEQFF.

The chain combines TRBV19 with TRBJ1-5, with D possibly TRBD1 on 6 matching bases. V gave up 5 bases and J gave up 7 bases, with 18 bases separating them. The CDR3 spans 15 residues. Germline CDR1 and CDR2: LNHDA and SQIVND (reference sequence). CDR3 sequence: CASSPQGQGGQPQHF. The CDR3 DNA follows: TGTGCCAGTAGTCCGCAGGGGCAGGGCGGCCAGCCCCAGCATTTT.

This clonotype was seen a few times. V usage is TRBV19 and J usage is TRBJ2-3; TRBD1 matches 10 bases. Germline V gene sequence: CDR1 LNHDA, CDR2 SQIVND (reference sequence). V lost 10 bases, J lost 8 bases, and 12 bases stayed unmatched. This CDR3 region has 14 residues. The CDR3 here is CATGPGQGSATQYF. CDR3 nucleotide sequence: TGTGCCACCGGTCCGGGACAGGGGTCAGCTACGCAGTATTTT. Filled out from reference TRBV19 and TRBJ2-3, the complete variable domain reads DGGITQSPKYLFRKEGQNVTLSCEQNLNHDAMYWYRQDPGQGLRLIYYSQIVNDFQKGDIAEGYSVSREKKESFPLTVTSAQKNPTAFYLCATGPGQGSATQYFGPGTRLTVL.

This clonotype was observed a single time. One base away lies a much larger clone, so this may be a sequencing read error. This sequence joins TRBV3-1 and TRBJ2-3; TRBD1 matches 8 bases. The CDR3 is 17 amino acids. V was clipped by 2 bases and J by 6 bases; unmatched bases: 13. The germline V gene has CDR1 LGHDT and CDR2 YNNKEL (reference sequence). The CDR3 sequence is CASSQTGQGASGDTQYF. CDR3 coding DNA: TGTGCCAGCAGCCAAACGGGGCAGGGGGCATCGGGGGATACGCAGTATTTT.

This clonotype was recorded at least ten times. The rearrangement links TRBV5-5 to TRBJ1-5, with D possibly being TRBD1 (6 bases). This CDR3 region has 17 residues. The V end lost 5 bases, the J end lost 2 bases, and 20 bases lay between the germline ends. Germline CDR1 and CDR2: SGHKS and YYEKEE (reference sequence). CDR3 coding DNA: TGTGCCAGCAGTTCCGGGACAACCTTTAGTGGCAATCAGCCCCAGCATTTT. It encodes CASSSGTTFSGNQPQHF.

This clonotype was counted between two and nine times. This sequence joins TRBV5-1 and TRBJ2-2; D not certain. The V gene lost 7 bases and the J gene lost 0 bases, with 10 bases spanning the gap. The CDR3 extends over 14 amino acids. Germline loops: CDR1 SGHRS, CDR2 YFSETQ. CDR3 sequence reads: CASQDQTNTGELFF. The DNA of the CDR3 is TGCGCCAGCCAGGACCAAACGAACACCGGGGAGCTGTTTTTT.

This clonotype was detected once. The CDR3 nucleotides are TGTGCCAGCAGCTTAGGCCGGAGGGGGAACACTGAAGCTTTCTTT. Protein: CASSLGRRGNTEAFF. This chain connects TRBV7-8 to TRBJ1-1; the D gene is possibly TRBD1 (5 bases). This CDR3 is built from 15 residues. V gave up 1 base and J gave up 1 base, with 10 bases separating them. The germline V gene encodes CDR1 SGHVS and CDR2 FQNEAQ.

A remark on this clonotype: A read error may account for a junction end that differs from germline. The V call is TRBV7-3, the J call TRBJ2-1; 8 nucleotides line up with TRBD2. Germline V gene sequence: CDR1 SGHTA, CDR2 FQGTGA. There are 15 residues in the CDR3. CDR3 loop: CASSFGRGAYNGQFF. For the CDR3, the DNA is TGTGCCAGCAGCTTCGGGCGGGGGGCGTACAATGGGCAGTTCTTC.

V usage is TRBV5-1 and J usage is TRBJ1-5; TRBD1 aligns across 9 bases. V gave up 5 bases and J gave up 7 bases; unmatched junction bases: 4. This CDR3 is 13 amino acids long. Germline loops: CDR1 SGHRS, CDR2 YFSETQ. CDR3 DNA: TGCGCCAGCAGACAGGGGGCAGGACAGCCCCAGCATTTT. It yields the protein CASRQGAGQPQHF. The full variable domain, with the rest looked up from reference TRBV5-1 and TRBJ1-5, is KAGVTQTPRYLIKTRGQQVTLSCSPISGHRSVSWYQQTPGQGLQFLFEYFSETQRNKGNFPGRFSGRQFSNSRSEMNVSTLELGDSALYLCASRQGAGQPQHFGDGTRLSIL.

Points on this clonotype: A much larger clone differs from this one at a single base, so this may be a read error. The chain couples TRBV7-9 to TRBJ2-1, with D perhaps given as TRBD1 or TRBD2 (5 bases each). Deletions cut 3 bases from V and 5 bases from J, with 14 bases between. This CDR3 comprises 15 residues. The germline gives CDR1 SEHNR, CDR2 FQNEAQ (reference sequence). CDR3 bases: TGTGCCAGCAGCTTCGCCGGGGCCATAAACAATGAGCAGTTCTTC. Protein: CASSFAGAINNEQFF.